Below, one TCR beta chain is given with its context. Its antigen is not identified. Hyperthyroidism patients were newly diagnosed, had disease duration under 2 months, and were aged 18 to 65 years. Sample collection date corresponds to first hyperthyroidism diagnosis, prior to any ophthalmopathy symptoms. Germline CDR1 reads SNHLY; CDR2 reads FYNNEI. Trimming removed 7 bases at V and 7 bases at J, with 14 bases between. The CDR3 consists of 12 residues. What was amplified from RNA transcripts were TCR beta CDR3 regions. Initially, a first-round RT-PCR of the TCR CDR3 employed the HTBI primer set. Via MiXCR, TCRdb re-called the multiplex PCR reads, giving one row per CDR3 protein. Of fewer than 450,000 distinct CDR3 sequences in the sample, roughly 15% were seen once. The source of the sample is a study of T cells in Graves' hyperthyroidism and ophthalmopathy. Study-level background: Peripheral blood sampling occurred at initial diagnosis, before any treatment. Study-level results: Most clonotypes expanded in the thyroid (above 0.001) were also present in blood.

The TCR originated in a woman aged 25-40 years with Graves' hyperthyroidism that later progressed to Graves' ophthalmopathy. This sequence joins TRBV2 and TRBJ2-7, with D possibly matching TRBD1 (5 bases). The sequencing sample was made of blood. The CDR3 is CASTQGWEEQYV. For the CDR3, the DNA is TGTGCCAGCACCCAGGGCTGGGAAGAGCAGTACGTC.